This is a list of T cell receptor beta chains from one sample in a study of identical twins. One entry per CDR3 protein, called by TCRdb with MiXCR from the 5' RACE reads. The repertoire holds 460,000 or so distinct CDR3 sequences, with over 12% as singletons. These records were also assigned to another study, of yellow fever vaccine responses in identical twins.

Sequencing used CD4+ T cells sorted from blood. These receptors originate from a woman aged 18 to 35 in good health. The CDR3 runs from the conserved cysteine through the conserved F or W. The D gene is left open where the match is weak. The size of a clone is reported for some rows only, either as once, few or many, or as a class for expanded clones.

clone_size	d_call	v_call	j_call	cdr3_aa	cdr3_nt
-	TRBD1	TRBV5-1	TRBJ2-3	CASTSQGGTDTQYF	TGCGCCAGCACCTCTCAGGGGGGCACAGATACGCAGTATTTT
-	-	TRBV5-8	TRBJ2-1	CASSFRRGSYNEQFF	TGTGCCAGCAGCTTTCGCAGGGGCTCCTACAATGAGCAGTTCTTC
few	-	TRBV12-3/TRBV12-4	TRBJ2-7	CASSLGLPSEQYF	TGTGCCAGCAGTTTAGGGCTACCATCCGAGCAGTACTTC
-	TRBD2	TRBV4-2	TRBJ2-7	CASSLDQTHSRGAAYEQYF	TGTGCCAGCAGCCTCGACCAGACCCATTCGCGGGGGGCCGCCTACGAGCAGTACTTC
few	-	TRBV12-3/TRBV12-4	TRBJ2-7	CASSLRALYEQYF	TGTGCCAGCAGTTTACGGGCGTTGTACGAGCAGTACTTC
-	-	TRBV4-3	TRBJ2-3	CASSQDHGRSTDTQYF	TGCGCCAGCAGCCAAGATCATGGTAGGAGCACAGATACGCAGTATTTT
few	-	TRBV29-1	TRBJ1-2	CSVGYGTANYGYTF	TGCAGCGTTGGTTATGGGACGGCTAACTATGGCTACACCTTC
few	-	TRBV12-3/TRBV12-4	TRBJ2-5	CASSYRRAQYF	TGTGCCAGCAGTTATAGGAGGGCCCAGTACTTC
many	TRBD1	TRBV10-3	TRBJ2-3	CAISRTGADTQYF	TGTGCCATCAGTAGGACAGGGGCCGATACGCAGTATTTT
many	-	TRBV5-6	TRBJ1-3	CASSLGRSGNTIYF	TGTGCCAGCAGCTTGGGCCGCTCTGGAAACACCATATATTTT
few	-	TRBV3-1	TRBJ1-5	CASSQRTVNQPQHF	TGTGCCAGCAGCCAAAGGACGGTTAATCAGCCCCAGCATTTT
-	-	TRBV6-2/TRBV6-3	TRBJ2-5	CASSSSMGQETQYF	TGTGCCAGCAGTTCCTCCATGGGCCAAGAGACCCAGTACTTC
many	TRBD1	TRBV7-9	TRBJ2-1	CASSLRGQVYEQFF	TGTGCCAGCAGCTTAAGGGGACAGGTATATGAGCAGTTCTTC
-	-	TRBV7-9	TRBJ2-3	CASSLFRPDTQYF	TGTGCCAGCAGCTTGTTCCGACCAGATACGCAGTATTTT
-	TRBD2	TRBV2	TRBJ2-7	CASSSGLAGRAYEQYF	TGTGCCAGCAGTTCCGGACTAGCGGGACGAGCCTACGAGCAGTACTTC
-	TRBD2	TRBV6-4	TRBJ2-1	CASSPRLAGGQAGEQFF	TGTGCCAGCTCTCCACGACTAGCGGGAGGCCAGGCGGGTGAGCAGTTCTTC
-	-	TRBV4-1	TRBJ2-1	CASSQPTVNNEQFF	TGCGCCAGCAGCCAGCCGACAGTCAACAATGAGCAGTTCTTC
many	-	TRBV4-1	TRBJ2-2	CASSQPREPGELFF	TGCGCCAGCAGCCAACCGCGGGAACCCGGGGAGCTGTTTTTT
-	-	TRBV5-1	TRBJ2-1	CASTVDGNSYNEQFF	TGCGCCAGCACCGTTGACGGAAACTCCTACAATGAGCAGTTCTTC
-	-	TRBV3-1	TRBJ1-1	CASSQEGERIEAFF	TGTGCCAGCAGCCAAGAAGGCGAACGAATAGAAGCTTTCTTT
few	-	TRBV27	TRBJ1-5	CASSPGHSLGEQPQHF	TGTGCCAGCAGTCCCGGACACTCCCTAGGTGAACAGCCCCAGCATTTT
few	-	TRBV9	TRBJ2-1	CASSVAPLSNEQFF	TGTGCCAGCAGCGTAGCCCCTTTAAGCAATGAGCAGTTCTTC
-	-	TRBV7-8	TRBJ1-6	CASSLVVARGSSYNSPLHF	TGTGCCAGCAGCTTAGTAGTCGCCAGGGGTAGCTCCTATAATTCACCCCTCCACTTT
many	TRBD1	TRBV6-1	TRBJ1-1	CASSRQGIEAEAFF	TGTGCCAGCAGTCGACAGGGGATAGAGGCTGAAGCTTTCTTT
-	-	TRBV7-2	TRBJ2-5	CASSSRSPETQYF	TGTGCCAGCAGCTCTCGCAGTCCGGAGACCCAGTACTTC
many	TRBD1	TRBV7-2	TRBJ2-7	CASSRDRGSYEQYF	TGTGCCAGCAGCCGGGACAGGGGTTCCTACGAGCAGTACTTC
-	-	TRBV20-1	TRBJ2-5	CSATRGQETQYF	TGCAGTGCTACGAGGGGACAAGAGACCCAGTACTTC
-	-	TRBV7-8	TRBJ2-3	CASSFYRGGTDTQCF	TGTGCCAGCAGCTTTTACAGGGGGGGCACAGATACGCAGTGTTTT
many	TRBD2	TRBV20-1	TRBJ2-2	CSALNSGRVYTGELFF	TGCAGTGCTCTCAATAGCGGGAGGGTGTACACCGGGGAGCTGTTTTTT
many	-	TRBV5-1	TRBJ1-1	CASSPGGEGEAFF	TGCGCCAGCAGCCCGGGCGGGGAAGGTGAAGCTTTCTTT
few	-	TRBV5-1	TRBJ1-1	CASSLEAEVATEAFF	TGCGCCAGCAGCTTGGAAGCAGAGGTAGCCACTGAAGCTTTCTTT
-	TRBD1	TRBV7-7	TRBJ2-2	CASSEGTGNTGELFF	TGTGCTAGCAGCGAAGGGACAGGGAACACCGGGGAGCTGTTTTTT
few	TRBD1	TRBV7-6	TRBJ1-5	CASSTGQGPYQPQHF	TGTGCCAGCAGCACCGGACAGGGGCCTTATCAGCCCCAGCATTTT
-	TRBD1	TRBV20-1	TRBJ1-5	CSARDRGPGQPQHF	TGCAGTGCTAGGGACAGGGGGCCTGGTCAGCCCCAGCATTTT
-	-	TRBV6-6	TRBJ1-1	CASSRLRGEAFF	TGTGCCAGCAGCCGTCTAAGGGGGGAAGCTTTCTTT
few	TRBD2	TRBV9	TRBJ2-1	CASSVEIGLAGANEQFF	TGTGCCAGCAGCGTAGAAATAGGACTAGCGGGAGCCAATGAGCAGTTCTTC
-	-	TRBV20-1	TRBJ2-3	CSAREPRGTDTQYF	TGCAGTGCTAGAGAGCCCCGCGGCACAGATACGCAGTATTTT
few	TRBD2	TRBV20-1	TRBJ2-2	CSASRRGGTGELFF	TGCAGTGCTAGCCGGCGGGGGGGCACCGGGGAGCTGTTTTTT
-	TRBD2	TRBV20-1	TRBJ2-1	CSARGPSGGYNEQFF	TGCAGTGCTAGGGGCCCCAGCGGGGGGTACAATGAGCAGTTCTTC
few	-	TRBV7-2	TRBJ2-7	CASRAGTFNGEQYF	TGTGCCAGTCGAGCCGGGACTTTTAATGGCGAGCAGTACTTC
-	-	TRBV18	TRBJ2-7	CASSPQREYEQYF	TGTGCCAGCTCACCACAGAGGGAATACGAGCAGTACTTC
many	-	TRBV7-9	TRBJ2-7	CASSLDWVTSYEQYF	TGTGCCAGCAGCTTAGATTGGGTGACTTCCTACGAGCAGTACTTC
few	-	TRBV6-2/TRBV6-3	TRBJ2-7	CASSPIQGPYEQYF	TGTGCCAGCAGTCCAATACAGGGTCCCTACGAGCAGTACTTC
-	-	TRBV12-3/TRBV12-4	TRBJ2-5	CASRSLLASDRETQYF	TGTGCCAGCAGATCGCTGCTTGCTAGCGATCGAGAGACCCAGTACTTC
-	TRBD1	TRBV5-1	TRBJ1-1	CASSLEGATEAFF	TGCGCCAGCAGCTTGGAGGGGGCCACTGAAGCTTTCTTT
-	-	TRBV4-2	TRBJ2-3	CASSQAGSRGGADTQYF	TGTGCCAGCAGCCAAGCGGGGAGTCGGGGCGGTGCAGATACGCAGTATTTT
few	TRBD1	TRBV12-3/TRBV12-4	TRBJ1-5	CASGESGKGQGYQPQHF	TGTGCCAGCGGAGAGTCAGGGAAGGGACAGGGTTACCAGCCCCAGCATTTT
few	TRBD1	TRBV7-9	TRBJ2-4	CASSSHPGQGAKNIQYF	TGTGCCAGCAGCTCCCATCCCGGACAGGGCGCCAAAAACATTCAGTACTTC
-	-	TRBV4-1	TRBJ2-5	CASSQENRVATQYF	TGCGCCAGCAGCCAAGAAAACAGGGTAGCGACCCAGTACTTC
-	TRBD1	TRBV12-3/TRBV12-4	TRBJ2-6	CASGQGSGANVLTF	TGTGCCAGCGGACAGGGCTCTGGGGCCAACGTCCTGACTTTC
few	-	TRBV7-9	TRBJ2-3	CASTKALGTQYF	TGTGCCAGCACCAAGGCCCTGGGTACGCAGTATTTT
few	TRBD1	TRBV11-2	TRBJ1-2	CASSSFDWTGNNYGYTF	TGTGCCAGCAGTTCCTTCGATTGGACAGGGAATAACTATGGCTACACCTTC
few	TRBD1	TRBV7-9	TRBJ2-3	CASSPGQAGTDTQYF	TGTGCCAGCAGCCCGGGACAGGCTGGCACAGATACGCAGTATTTT
-	TRBD1	TRBV7-3	TRBJ2-1	CASSTGAGQFF	TGTGCCAGCAGCACAGGGGCAGGACAGTTCTTC
-	TRBD1	TRBV5-1	TRBJ2-1	CASSLAGTGWSNEQFF	TGCGCCAGCAGCTTGGCCGGGACAGGGTGGAGTAATGAGCAGTTCTTC
-	TRBD2	TRBV11-1	TRBJ2-1	CASPGGRDLRSSCNEQFF	TGTGCCAGCCCGGGGGGAAGGGACTTGAGGAGCTCCTGCAATGAGCAGTTCTTC
few	TRBD2	TRBV29-1	TRBJ2-1	CSGLSGSFDNEQFF	TGCAGCGGACTTAGCGGGAGTTTCGACAATGAGCAGTTCTTC
few	-	TRBV29-1	TRBJ2-7	CSVREQYF	TGCAGCGTCCGGGAGCAGTACTTC
-	-	TRBV5-1	TRBJ2-7	CASSLAAGTYEQYF	TGCGCCAGCAGCTTGGCTGCCGGGACCTACGAGCAGTACTTC